The 16 T cell receptor beta chains below come from one sample, sequenced in a study of T cell changes during pregnancy in multiple sclerosis. Profiled with immunoSEQ multiplex PCR; TCRdb holds only in-frame clones, not every one. This table holds 65,000 to 90,000 clones, roughly nine tenths found once. This sample comprised PBMCs, obtained in the first trimester of pregnancy. These receptors originate from a female donor in good health, serving as a control in a pregnancy study. Some clones in this sample may be carry-over from other donors' samples.

V is TRBV4-1 and J is TRBJ1-2; possibly TRBD1 for D (5 bases). Germline V gene data show CDR1 as MGHRA and CDR2 as YSYEKL. With 3 bases removed from V and 0 bases from J, the gap between germline ends came to 14 bases. The CDR3 is 16 amino acids. The DNA of the CDR3 is TGCGCCAGCAGCCATGCTACTCAGGGTACTAACTATGGCTACACCTTC. This translates into CASSHATQGTNYGYTF.

This chain connects TRBV5-4 to TRBJ2-5, with 10 bases lining up with TRBD2. The CDR3 covers 15 residues. Per the germline V gene, CDR1 is SGHNT and CDR2 is YYREEE (reference sequence). V trimming: 4 bases; J trimming: 4 bases; junction bases outside the gene matches: 7. The CDR3, as DNA: TGTGCCAGCAGCCCTCGGACTAGCGGTCTAGAGACCCAGTACTTC. Its protein is CASSPRTSGLETQYF.

This rearrangement joins TRBV15 to TRBJ2-1; TRBD2 matches 10 bases. The CDR3 is made up of 18 amino acids. J was trimmed by 0 bases and V by 0 bases; bases with no gene match: 5. Germline V CDR1 and CDR2: LNHNV, YYDKDF (reference sequence). The CDR3 DNA sequence: TGTGCCACCAGCAGAGATAGGACTAGCGGTTACTCCTACAATGAGCAGTTCTTC. Protein: CATSRDRTSGYSYNEQFF.

The gene calls are TRBV28 and TRBJ2-7; possible D gene TRBD2, 5 bases. The length of the CDR3 is 12 residues. V dropped 5 bases and J dropped 3 bases, with 8 bases sitting between them. CDR1 is MDHEN, CDR2 SYDVKM, per germline. In DNA form, the CDR3 reads TGTGCCAGCAGTCCTAGCTACTACGAGCAGTACTTC. Encoded protein: CASSPSYYEQYF.

Only one count was recorded for this clone. This chain links TRBV6-5 with TRBJ2-7, with 11 bases matching TRBD2. The V gene end was trimmed by 4 bases and the J gene end by 2 bases; junction bases not matched to a gene: 1. The CDR3 is made up of 14 amino acids. Germline assignment: CDR1 MNHEY and CDR2 SVGAGI. In nucleotides, the CDR3 is TGTGCCAGCAGTTCTAGCGGGGGGACCTACGAGCAGTACTTC. It encodes CASSSSGGTYEQYF.

The chain couples TRBV29-1 to TRBJ2-1, with 9 bases that match TRBD2. The germline gives CDR1 SQVTM, CDR2 ANQGSEA. J lost 6 bases, V lost 0 bases, and 9 bases had no gene match. CDR3 length: 16 residues. The CDR3: CSVEDPSAGGVNEQFF. As DNA, the CDR3 is TGCAGCGTTGAAGATCCCTCGGCGGGAGGGGTCAATGAGCAGTTCTTC.

This sequence joins TRBV19 and TRBJ2-7; 8 nucleotides align to TRBD1. The germline CDR1 and CDR2 sequences are LNHDA and SQIVND (reference sequence). The V segment lost 2 bases and the J segment 3 bases; nucleotides outside the gene matches: 3. The CDR3 spans 14 residues. Here the CDR3 DNA reads TGTGCCAGTAGTATACAACAGGGGGTCTACGAGCAGTACTTC. Amino acids: CASSIQQGVYEQYF.

This chain uses TRBV7-9 with TRBJ2-1; 7 nucleotides agree with TRBD2. The CDR3 spans 16 residues. The V gene end was trimmed by 5 bases and the J gene end by 3 bases; junction bases not matched to a gene: 10. CDR1 is SEHNR and CDR2 is FQNEAQ in the germline V gene (reference sequence). The DNA of the CDR3 is TGTGCCAGCAGCCCGTCCGGCGGGAGAGTCTACAATGAGCAGTTCTTC. As protein: CASSPSGGRVYNEQFF.

This sequence joins TRBV7-3 and TRBJ2-2; TRBD2 matches 8 bases. J lost 7 bases, V lost 6 bases, and 7 bases had no gene match. Per germline, CDR1 SGHTA and CDR2 FQGTGA. The CDR3 runs 14 residues. The CDR3 nucleotides are TGTGCCAGCAGTTTCGGACTAGCCGGCGGGGAGCTGTTTTTT. Translating it yields CASSFGLAGGELFF.

The chain couples TRBV5-1 to TRBJ2-7; D ambiguous. CDR1 is SGHRS and CDR2 is YFSETQ in the germline V gene. Between the trimmed V and J ends, which lost 0 bases and 5 bases, there was a span of 6 bases. The CDR3 length is 12 residues. The CDR3: CASSLVANEQYF. The DNA of the CDR3 is TGCGCCAGCAGCTTGGTCGCTAACGAGCAGTACTTC.

The chain links TRBV2 to TRBJ2-7; 9 nucleotides align to TRBD2. Germline CDR1 is SNHLY and CDR2 is FYNNEI. The CDR3 length is 16 residues. V was clipped by 8 bases and J by 4 bases; unmatched bases: 15. CDR3 in amino acids: CASSHRSSGSSYEQYF. CDR3 sequence (DNA): TGTGCCAGCTCCCATCGAAGTAGCGGGAGTTCGTACGAGCAGTACTTC. Full variable domain (outside the CDR3, taken from reference TRBV2 and TRBJ2-7): EPEVTQTPSHQVTQMGQEVILRCVPISNHLYFYWYRQILGQKVEFLVSFYNNEISEKSEIFDDQFSVERPDGSNFTLKIRSTKLEDSAMYFCASSHRSSGSSYEQYFGPGTRLTVT.

V and J are TRBV27 and TRBJ1-2; 9 bases match TRBD1. This CDR3 is built from 14 residues. CDR1 and CDR2 from the germline V gene are MNHEY and SMNVEV (reference sequence). V lost 3 bases to trimming and J lost 5 bases; unmatched junction nucleotides: 4. The CDR3 protein is CASSFTGGWYGYTF. CDR3 bases: TGTGCCAGCAGTTTTACAGGGGGCTGGTATGGCTACACCTTC.

The genes are TRBV7-8 and TRBJ2-2, with D possibly being TRBD1 (6 bases). The germline V gene encodes CDR1 SGHVS and CDR2 FQNEAQ. V was pared by 5 bases and J by 6 bases, with 10 bases between. This CDR3 has 13 amino acids. The CDR3 reads CASSNRESGELFF. CDR3 in DNA: TGTGCCAGCAGCAACAGGGAATCCGGGGAGCTGTTTTTT.

V usage is TRBV5-1 and J usage is TRBJ2-6; 7 bases are a match to TRBD1. In germline, CDR1 is SGHRS, CDR2 YFSETQ. The CDR3 spans 19 residues. Trimming cost V 4 bases and J 2 bases; bases outside gene matches: 15. The CDR3 region is CASSPYSTGAMAGANVLTF. The DNA for the CDR3 is TGCGCCAGCAGCCCGTACTCAACAGGGGCCATGGCTGGGGCCAACGTCCTGACTTTC.

In DNA, the CDR3 is TGTGCCAGCTCATTTAAAGCCGACAGATACACTGAAGCTTTCTTT. Encoded protein: CASSFKADRYTEAFF. This sequence joins TRBV18 and TRBJ1-1; D might be TRBD1 (5 bases). The CDR3 is made up of 15 amino acids. CDR1 is KGHSH and CDR2 is LQKENI in the germline V gene. Trimming removed 5 bases at V and 3 bases at J, with 16 bases between.

This clone appeared once. The chain joins TRBV6-1 to TRBJ2-5; D is uncertain. The CDR3 has 14 residues. Germline V gene sequence: CDR1 MNHNS, CDR2 SASEGT. Trimming removed 4 bases from V and 0 bases from J, with 9 bases in between. The CDR3 here is CASSVRRYQETQYF. The CDR3 DNA is TGTGCCAGCAGTGTACGGAGATACCAAGAGACCCAGTACTTC.